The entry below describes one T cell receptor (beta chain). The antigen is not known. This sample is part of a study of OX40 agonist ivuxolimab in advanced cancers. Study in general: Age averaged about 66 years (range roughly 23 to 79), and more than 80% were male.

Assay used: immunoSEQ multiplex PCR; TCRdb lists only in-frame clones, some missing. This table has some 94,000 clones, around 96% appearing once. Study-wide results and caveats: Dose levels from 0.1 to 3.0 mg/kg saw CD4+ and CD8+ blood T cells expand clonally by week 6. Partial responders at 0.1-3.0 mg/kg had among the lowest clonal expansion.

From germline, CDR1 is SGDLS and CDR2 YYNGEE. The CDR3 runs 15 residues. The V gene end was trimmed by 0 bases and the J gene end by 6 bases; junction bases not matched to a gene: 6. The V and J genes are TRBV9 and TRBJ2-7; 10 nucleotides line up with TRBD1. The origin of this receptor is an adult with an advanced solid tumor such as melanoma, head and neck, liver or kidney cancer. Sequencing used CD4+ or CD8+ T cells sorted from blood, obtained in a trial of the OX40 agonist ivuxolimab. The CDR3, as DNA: TGTGCCAGCAGCGTAGTAGGGACAGGGGAGGGCGAGCAGTACTTC. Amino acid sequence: CASSVVGTGEGEQYF.